This TCR beta chain appears in the sequencing data of a study of regulatory T cells in long-lasting Graves disease. Arm-PCR of CDR3 regions with iRepertoire HTBI primers generated TCR beta libraries. Source study methods: Identified segments across samples numbered approximately 60 TRBV and about 13 TRBJ. In TCRdb, the multiplex PCR reads were re-called with MiXCR into one record per CDR3 protein. These V and J calls are TCRdb output, not the study's own analysis. The table lists approximately 470,000 distinct CDR3 sequences, roughly 15% of them singletons. Germline CDR1 MDHEN, CDR2 SYDVKM. The CDR3 consists of 13 residues. Turning to this clonotype: The antigen is not known. A much larger clonotype is one base distant, so this may be a read error.

General observations from the study: In persistent patients, shared public clonotypes (around 2,600) outnumbered those in new patients (roughly 1,000). Few sampled subjects may have lowered accuracy.

Time point: newly diagnosed GD, antithyroid drugs for less than 3 months. Isolated PBMC RNA provided the starting material for the TCR library. Separately, the same data were catalogued under a study of T cells in Graves' hyperthyroidism and ophthalmopathy.

Sequencing was performed on peripheral blood mononuclear cells (PBMCs), taken at new diagnosis, from a patient treated with antithyroid drugs. The sequence was collected from a man aged 35-49 years with Graves disease. The chain carries TRBV28 and TRBJ2-7; 7 bases line up with TRBD1. The CDR3: CAISVSRGNEQYF. CDR3 nucleotide sequence: TGTGCCATCAGTGTCAGCAGGGGGAACGAGCAGTACTTC.